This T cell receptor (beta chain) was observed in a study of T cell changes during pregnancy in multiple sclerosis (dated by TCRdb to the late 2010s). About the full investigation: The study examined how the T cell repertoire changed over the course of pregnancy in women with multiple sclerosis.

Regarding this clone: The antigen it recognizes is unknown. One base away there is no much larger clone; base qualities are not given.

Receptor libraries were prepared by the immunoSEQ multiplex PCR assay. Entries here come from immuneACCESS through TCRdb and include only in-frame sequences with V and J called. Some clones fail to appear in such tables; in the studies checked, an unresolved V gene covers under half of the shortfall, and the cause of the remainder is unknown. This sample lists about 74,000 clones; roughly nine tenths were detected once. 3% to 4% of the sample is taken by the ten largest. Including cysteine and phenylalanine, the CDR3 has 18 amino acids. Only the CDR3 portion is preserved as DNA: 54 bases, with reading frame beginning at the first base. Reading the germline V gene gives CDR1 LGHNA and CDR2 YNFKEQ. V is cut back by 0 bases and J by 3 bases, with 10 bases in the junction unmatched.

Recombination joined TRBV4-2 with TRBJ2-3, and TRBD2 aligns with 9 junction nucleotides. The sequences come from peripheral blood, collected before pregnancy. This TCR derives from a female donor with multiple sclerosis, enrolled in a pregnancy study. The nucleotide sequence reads TGTGCCAGCAGCCAAGAGGGTGGGGCGGGAGGGCCAACAGATACGCAGTATTTT. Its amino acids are CASSQEGGAGGPTDTQYF.